Listed here are 31 T cell receptor beta chains from one sample, sequenced in a study of radiation and T cells in renal cell carcinoma (dated by TCRdb to the early 2020s). Interpreted using the paper, the time point label stands for: blood 2 weeks post-SBRT. The treatment or condition tag for this specimen amounts to: 15 Gy SBRT to primary tumor, nephrectomy 4 weeks later. Libraries were prepared through the immunoSEQ multiplex PCR assay. TCRdb took over this immuneACCESS table, retaining in-frame rearrangements with V and J assigned. Such tables are incomplete; in checked studies, under half of the missing clones stem from an unresolved V gene, and the remainder is unexplained. The sample data list some 50,000 clones, and 80% of these were observed just once. 25% to 35% of the sample goes to the ten largest clones. The sample in question was blood, obtained from a patient whose treatment included radiotherapy and nephrectomy. The receptors were sampled from a woman in her 70s with renal cell carcinoma.

This chain uses TRBV4-1 with TRBJ2-7; no definite D call. There are 15 residues in the CDR3. CDR1 is MGHRA and CDR2 is YSYEKL in the germline V gene. V was trimmed by 1 base and J by 0 bases, leaving 10 bases between them. The CDR3 bases are TGCGCCAGCAGCCAAGTATGGCCTAACTCCTACGAGCAGTACTTC. It yields the protein CASSQVWPNSYEQYF.

The chain uses TRBV6-6 and TRBJ2-7; D is ambiguous. The CDR3 consists of 13 residues. The V end lost 0 bases, the J end lost 5 bases, and 8 bases lay between the germline ends. CDR1 is MNHNY, CDR2 SVGAGI, per germline (reference sequence). CDR3 DNA: TGTGCCAGCAGTTACTCTGACATGAACGAGCAGTACTTC. This codes for CASSYSDMNEQYF.

The chain uses TRBV19 and TRBJ2-5, with a weak D call TRBD2 (6 bases). Germline V gives CDR1 LNHDA, CDR2 SQIVND (reference sequence). The CDR3 loop spans 15 amino acids. V dropped 5 bases and J dropped 2 bases, with 15 bases sitting between them. CDR3 sequence reads: CASSLSPGGQETQYF. DNA of the CDR3: TGTGCCAGTAGTTTATCCCCAGGAGGGCAAGAGACCCAGTACTTC.

J is TRBJ2-1 and V is TRBV25-1; D is undetermined. The CDR3 length is 13 residues. Germline V gene sequence: CDR1 MGHDK, CDR2 SYGVNS. V gave up 10 bases and J gave up 7 bases, with 17 bases separating them. CDR3 nucleotide sequence: TGTGCCACCCTCAATACTCTGGGGAATGAGCAGTTCTTC. Translating it yields CATLNTLGNEQFF.

Only a few counts were recorded for this clone. The J gene is TRBJ2-1, the V gene TRBV4-2, with D perhaps matching TRBD1 or TRBD2 (6 bases each). The CDR3 covers 16 residues. Trimming removed 1 base at V and 8 bases at J, with 18 bases between. The germline V gene encodes CDR1 LGHNA and CDR2 YNFKEQ. Here the CDR3 reads CASSQAERGAEDEQFF. CDR3 coding DNA: TGTGCCAGCAGCCAAGCAGAAAGGGGGGCTGAGGATGAGCAGTTCTTC.

V gene TRBV27 combines with J gene TRBJ1-6; possible D gene TRBD1, 5 bases. This CDR3 has 18 amino acids. Per germline, CDR1 MNHEY and CDR2 SMNVEV (reference sequence). The V gene lost 2 bases and the J gene lost 7 bases, with 21 bases spanning the gap. CDR3 loop: CASSLGQGGLLINSPLHF. The CDR3 coding sequence is TGTGCCAGCAGTTTAGGTCAGGGCGGCCTATTGATCAATTCACCCCTCCACTTT.

The sample holds one count of this clone. The V call is TRBV28, the J call TRBJ2-2, with D perhaps matching TRBD1 (6 bases). This CDR3 has 15 residues. In germline, CDR1 is MDHEN, CDR2 SYDVKM. Trimming pared 7 bases from V and 10 bases from J, leaving 22 bases between. The CDR3 nucleotides are TGTGCCAGCAAGGTTGGGGGCTCTCACCCTCCGGAGCTGTTTTTT. Encoded protein: CASKVGGSHPPELFF.

Concerning this clone itself: The junction differs from germline at one of its ends, possibly a read error. CDR3 DNA: TGTACCAGCAGTTTAAATTTCCTCCCTCCCTATGGCTACACCTTC. It yields the protein CTSSLNFLPPYGYTF. This chain links TRBV27 with TRBJ1-2; D uncertain. CDR3 length equals 15 residues. Germline CDR1 reads MNHEY; CDR2 reads SMNVEV (reference sequence).

The V call is TRBV18, the J call TRBJ1-2; TRBD1 matches 7 bases. V was clipped by 3 bases and J by 8 bases; unmatched bases: 12. Germline assignment: CDR1 KGHSH and CDR2 LQKENI. This CDR3 is built from 15 residues. For the CDR3, the DNA is TGTGCCAGCTCACCGGCCGGGACAGTGGTCGGGGGCTACACCTTC. It translates to CASSPAGTVVGGYTF.

The chain couples TRBV19 to TRBJ1-3, with D perhaps TRBD1 (6 bases). This CDR3 is built from 15 residues. V gave up 8 bases and J gave up 7 bases, with 21 bases separating them. Germline-derived CDR1 and CDR2 are LNHDA and SQIVND (reference sequence). This CDR3 is CASSDSPVTKNTIYF. The CDR3 coding sequence is TGTGCCAGTTCGGACAGCCCGGTTACGAAGAACACCATATATTTT.

V usage is TRBV5-1 and J usage is TRBJ2-7; 11 positions agree with TRBD1. Per germline, CDR1 SGHRS and CDR2 YFSETQ. The CDR3 has 17 amino acids. The V gene end was trimmed by 0 bases and the J gene end by 2 bases; junction bases not matched to a gene: 7. CDR3 nucleotide sequence: TGCGCCAGCAGCTTGGGGAGCGGGGGACAGGGGGCCTACGAGCAGTACTTC. Translation gives CASSLGSGGQGAYEQYF.

This clone was counted between two and nine times. The rearrangement uses TRBV29-1 and TRBJ2-3, with no clear D. Trimming cost V 5 bases and J 0 bases, with 9 bases left between them. CDR1 and CDR2 from the germline V gene are SQVTM and ANQGSEA. This CDR3 contains 13 residues. The DNA for the CDR3 is TGCAGCGTTTTTACAACTAGCACAGATACGCAGTATTTT. Encoded protein: CSVFTTSTDTQYF.

This chain joins TRBV7-6 and TRBJ2-1, with D perhaps matching TRBD1 or TRBD2 (7 bases each). Trimming removed 8 bases at V and 2 bases at J, with 16 bases between. CDR1 and CDR2 (germline): SGHVS, FNYEAQ. This CDR3 is 15 amino acids long. In DNA form, the CDR3 reads TGTGCCAGCGGGACCCAGGGGGGGACCTACAATGAGCAGTTCTTC. Translated, it gives CASGTQGGTYNEQFF.

This clone occurred once. This chain joins TRBV29-1 and TRBJ2-5; D call uncertain. V lost 0 bases and J lost 9, with 17 bases in between. The germline V gene encodes CDR1 SQVTM and CDR2 ANQGSEA. This CDR3 has 14 residues. The CDR3 nucleotides are TGCAGCGTTGAAGATCTTGTCGTTAGGCCGGCCCAGTACTTC. Translating gives CSVEDLVVRPAQYF.

CDR3 sequence (DNA): TGTGCCAGCAGCTTAGTTGCGGTAGCGGGGACCCCCGGGGAGCTGTTTTTT. Residues: CASSLVAVAGTPGELFF. The chain is built from TRBV7-6 and TRBJ2-2; the match to TRBD2 covers 8 bases. V shed 1 base and J 6 bases; nucleotides not matched to a gene: 10. Germline CDR1 is SGHVS and CDR2 is FNYEAQ. The CDR3 covers 17 residues.

The chain recombines TRBV19 with TRBJ1-5, with D tentatively TRBD1 (5 bases). The V and J ends lost 10 bases and 2 bases respectively, with 18 bases between them. The V gene's germline CDR1 is LNHDA and CDR2 SQIVND (reference sequence). The CDR3 consists of 15 residues. The CDR3 nucleotides are TGTGCCACCAACGTGGGGGGGGAAGGCAATCAGCCCCAGCATTTT. Translation: CATNVGGEGNQPQHF.

The J gene is TRBJ2-3, the V gene TRBV19; 11 positions match TRBD2. J lost 1 base, V lost 6 bases, and 12 bases had no gene match. The CDR3 sequence is 18 residues long. Germline CDR1 and CDR2: LNHDA and SQIVND (reference sequence). CDR3 region: CASRNPSGRHNRTDTQYF. The DNA of the CDR3 is TGTGCCAGTAGGAACCCTAGCGGGAGGCACAATCGCACAGATACGCAGTATTTT.

The chain recombines TRBV9 with TRBJ1-5; the D is unclear. CDR3 length equals 15 residues. Germline V gene data show CDR1 as SGDLS and CDR2 as YYNGEE. Trimming stripped 0 bases from V and 5 bases from J, with 12 bases between. The CDR3 is CASSVDWYGDQPQHF. CDR3 coding DNA: TGTGCCAGCAGCGTAGACTGGTATGGGGATCAGCCCCAGCATTTT. Based on the CDR3 plus reference TRBV9 and TRBJ1-5, the full variable domain is DSGVTQTPKHLITATGQRVTLRCSPRSGDLSVYWYQQSLDQGLQFLIQYYNGEERAKGNILERFSAQQFPDLHSELNLSSLELGDSALYFCASSVDWYGDQPQHFGDGTRLSIL.

This clone was seen a single time. CDR3 sequence reads: CASSVIAGGEETQYF. The CDR3 nucleotides are TGTGCCAGCAGCGTCATAGCGGGAGGGGAAGAGACCCAGTACTTC. V and J are TRBV9 and TRBJ2-5, with TRBD2 matching 11 bases. Losses at the gene ends were 2 bases for V and 3 bases for J; bases not matched to a gene: 3. The CDR3 is 15 residues long. Germline V gives CDR1 SGDLS, CDR2 YYNGEE.

The chain joins TRBV14 to TRBJ2-7; TRBD2 matches at 8 bases. The V and J ends lost 4 bases and 2 bases, in that order; junction bases with no gene match: 4. The CDR3 spans 14 residues. CDR1 and CDR2 from the germline V gene are SGHDN and FVKESK. DNA of the CDR3: TGTGCCAGCAGCCCCCCGGGGGGGCCCTACGAGCAGTACTTC. Encoded protein: CASSPPGGPYEQYF.

This clone was counted between two and nine times. This rearrangement joins TRBV14 to TRBJ1-1; the D is unclear. Trimming left V 2 bases short and J 0 bases short, with 10 bases between. The CDR3 consists of 15 residues. Germline CDR1 is SGHDN and CDR2 is FVKESK. The CDR3 DNA follows: TGTGCCAGCAGCCAATTTGAGGTCATGAACACTGAAGCTTTCTTT. Residues: CASSQFEVMNTEAFF.

The rearrangement links TRBV5-1 to TRBJ2-1; D gene ambiguous. Deletions cut 0 bases from V and 9 bases from J, with 10 bases between. Looked up from germline, CDR1 is SGHRS and CDR2 is YFSETQ. The CDR3 is 13 residues long. CDR3 coding DNA: TGCGCCAGCAGCTTGGCGCTAGGCGGTGAGCAGTTCTTC. This encodes CASSLALGGEQFF.

The rearrangement links TRBV7-8 to TRBJ2-7; D not certain. Germline V gene sequence: CDR1 SGHVS, CDR2 FQNEAQ. The germline V and J ends were trimmed by 1 base and 5 bases, with 3 bases remaining between them. The CDR3 has 11 residues. The CDR3 DNA sequence: TGTGCCAGCAGCTTAGGTAACGAGCAGTACTTC. It encodes CASSLGNEQYF.

The chain joins TRBV7-9 to TRBJ2-5, with 9 nucleotides matching TRBD1. Per germline, CDR1 SEHNR and CDR2 FQNEAQ (reference sequence). The V and J ends lost 3 bases and 5 bases, in that order; junction bases with no gene match: 7. The CDR3 runs 15 residues. The chain's CDR3 is CASSLTTGGRETQYF. CDR3 sequence (DNA): TGTGCCAGCAGCTTGACGACAGGGGGGAGGGAGACCCAGTACTTC. Looking up the rest from reference TRBV7-9 and TRBJ2-5 gives the full variable domain: DTGVSQNPRHKITKRGQNVTFRCDPISEHNRLYWYRQTLGQGPEFLTYFQNEAQLEKSRLLSDRFSAERPKGSFSTLEIQRTEQGDSAMYLCASSLTTGGRETQYFGPGTRLLVL.

The DNA of the CDR3 is TGTGCCAGCATCGGGCCGACTCAAGAGACCCAGTACTTC. Residues: CASIGPTQETQYF. The chain combines TRBV6-5 with TRBJ2-5; D not certain. V lost 7 bases and J lost 2, with 11 bases in between. This CDR3 is built from 13 residues. Germline CDR1 is MNHEY and CDR2 is SVGAGI.

The chain employs TRBV18 and TRBJ1-5; maybe TRBD1 (6 bases). The CDR3 has 13 residues. The ends were cut back, 9 bases at V and 1 base at J, with 10 bases in the middle. The V gene's germline CDR1 is KGHSH and CDR2 LQKENI. The CDR3 here is CASCQGSNQPQHF. For the CDR3, the DNA is TGTGCCAGTTGCCAGGGGAGCAATCAGCCCCAGCATTTT. The full variable domain, rest sourced from reference TRBV18 and TRBJ1-5, is NAGVMQNPRHLVRRRGQEARLRCSPMKGHSHVYWYRQLPEEGLKFMVYLQKENIIDESGMPKERFSAEFPKEGPSILRIQQVVRGDSAAYFCASCQGSNQPQHFGDGTRLSIL.

This chain uses TRBV28 with TRBJ1-4; weak D call: TRBD1 (5 bases). The germline gives CDR1 MDHEN, CDR2 SYDVKM. Trimming took 3 bases from V and 8 from J, leaving 13 bases between them. CDR3 length: 14 residues. The CDR3 here is CASSFRGKGEKLFF. The CDR3 DNA sequence: TGTGCCAGCAGTTTTCGGGGGAAAGGGGAAAAACTGTTTTTT.

This clone has just a few counts. The rearrangement uses TRBV7-9 and TRBJ1-2; D is unresolved. Trimming stripped 0 bases from V and 0 bases from J, with 5 bases between. The V gene's germline CDR1 is SEHNR and CDR2 FQNEAQ (reference sequence). CDR3 length: 14 amino acids. The CDR3 region is CASSLAGANYGYTF. The CDR3 DNA reads TGTGCCAGCAGCTTAGCAGGAGCTAACTATGGCTACACCTTC.

The rearrangement links TRBV12-5 to TRBJ2-1; 8 nucleotides match TRBD2. This CDR3 is 16 amino acids long. Germline CDR1 LGHNT, CDR2 FRNRAP. Unmatched junction bases numbered 8, after V lost 1 base and J lost 6 bases. The CDR3 spells CASGLEFNGGGNEQFF. The CDR3 bases are TGTGCTAGTGGTTTGGAATTTAACGGGGGGGGCAATGAGCAGTTCTTC.

A few counts support this clone. The rearrangement uses TRBV5-6 and TRBJ2-1, with 12 positions matching TRBD2. With V trimmed by 3 bases and J by 7 bases, 8 bases remained unmatched. The germline CDR1 and CDR2 sequences are SGHDT and YYEEEE. The CDR3 spans 16 residues. The CDR3 nucleotides read TGTGCCAGCAGCTCATCTAGCGGGGGGGCATGGAATGAGCAGTTCTTC. It is translated as CASSSSSGGAWNEQFF.

This clone occurred a few times. The CDR3 nucleotides read TGTGCCAGCAGTTTACAGAGAGGACCCCAGCATTTT. Its translation: CASSLQRGPQHF. The genes are TRBV28 and TRBJ1-5; D uncertain. This CDR3 spans 12 amino acids. V was clipped by 2 bases and J by 10 bases, with 9 bases between them. Germline values: CDR1 MDHEN, CDR2 SYDVKM.